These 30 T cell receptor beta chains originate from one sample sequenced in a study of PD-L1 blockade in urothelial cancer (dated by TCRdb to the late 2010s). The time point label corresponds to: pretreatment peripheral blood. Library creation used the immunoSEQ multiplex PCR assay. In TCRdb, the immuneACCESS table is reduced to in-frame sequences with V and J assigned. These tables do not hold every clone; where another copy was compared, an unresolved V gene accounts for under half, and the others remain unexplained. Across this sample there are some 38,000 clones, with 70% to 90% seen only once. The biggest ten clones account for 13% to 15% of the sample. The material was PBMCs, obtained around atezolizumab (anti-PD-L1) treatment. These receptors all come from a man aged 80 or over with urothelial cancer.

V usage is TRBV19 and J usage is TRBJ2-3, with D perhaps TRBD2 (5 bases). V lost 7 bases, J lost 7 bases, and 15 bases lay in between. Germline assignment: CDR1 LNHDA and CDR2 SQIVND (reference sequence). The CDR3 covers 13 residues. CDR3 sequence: CASTGSGRYTQYF. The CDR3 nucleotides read TGTGCCAGTACGGGCAGCGGCCGGTATACGCAGTATTTT.

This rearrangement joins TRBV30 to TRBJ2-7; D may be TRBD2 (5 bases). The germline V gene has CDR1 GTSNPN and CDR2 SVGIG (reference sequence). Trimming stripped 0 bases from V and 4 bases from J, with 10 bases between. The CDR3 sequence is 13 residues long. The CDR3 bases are TGTGCCTGGAGTGTCGGCTCGGGATACGAGCAGTACTTC. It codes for CAWSVGSGYEQYF.

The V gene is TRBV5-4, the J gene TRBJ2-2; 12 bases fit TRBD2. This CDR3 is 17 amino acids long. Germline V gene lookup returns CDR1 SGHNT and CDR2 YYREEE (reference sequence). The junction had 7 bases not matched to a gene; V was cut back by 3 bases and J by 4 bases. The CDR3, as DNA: TGTGCCAGCAGCTCTACCCTACTAGCGGGAGGCACCGGGGAGCTGTTTTTT. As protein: CASSSTLLAGGTGELFF.

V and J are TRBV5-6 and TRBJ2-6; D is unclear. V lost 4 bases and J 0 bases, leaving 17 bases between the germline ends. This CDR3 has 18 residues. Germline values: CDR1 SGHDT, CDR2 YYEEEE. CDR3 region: CASSRATAADSGANVLTF. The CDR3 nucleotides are TGTGCCAGCAGCAGAGCAACAGCAGCTGACTCTGGGGCCAACGTCCTGACTTTC.

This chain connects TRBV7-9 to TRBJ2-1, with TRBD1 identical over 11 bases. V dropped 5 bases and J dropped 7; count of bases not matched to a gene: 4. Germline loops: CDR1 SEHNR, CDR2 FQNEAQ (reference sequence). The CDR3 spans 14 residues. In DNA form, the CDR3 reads TGTGCCAGCAGCCAGTGGGACAGGGGGAATGAGCAGTTCTTC. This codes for CASSQWDRGNEQFF.

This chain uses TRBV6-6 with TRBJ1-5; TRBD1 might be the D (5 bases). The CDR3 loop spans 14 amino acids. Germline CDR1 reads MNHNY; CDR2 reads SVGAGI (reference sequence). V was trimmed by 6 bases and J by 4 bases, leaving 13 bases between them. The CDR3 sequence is CASRSGGANQPQHF. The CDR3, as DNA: TGTGCCAGCAGGTCCGGAGGGGCGAATCAGCCCCAGCATTTT.

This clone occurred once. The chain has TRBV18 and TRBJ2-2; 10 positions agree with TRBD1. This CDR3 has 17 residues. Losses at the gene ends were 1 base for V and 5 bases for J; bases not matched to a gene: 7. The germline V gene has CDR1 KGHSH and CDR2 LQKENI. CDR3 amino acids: CASSPRGTGAGTGELFF. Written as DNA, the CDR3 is TGTGCCAGCTCACCACGGGGGACAGGGGCCGGAACCGGGGAGCTGTTTTTT.

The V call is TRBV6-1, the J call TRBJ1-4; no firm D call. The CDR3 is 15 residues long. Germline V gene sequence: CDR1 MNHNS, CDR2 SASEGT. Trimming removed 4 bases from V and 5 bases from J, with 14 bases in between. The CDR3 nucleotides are TGTGCCAGCAGTGTGACGGGATCCTTAAATGAAAAACTGTTTTTT. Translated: CASSVTGSLNEKLFF.

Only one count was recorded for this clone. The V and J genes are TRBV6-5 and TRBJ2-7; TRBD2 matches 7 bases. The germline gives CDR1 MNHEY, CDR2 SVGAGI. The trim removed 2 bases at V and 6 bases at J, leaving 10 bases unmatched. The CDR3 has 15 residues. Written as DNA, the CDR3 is TGTGCCAGCAGTTACGGAGCGGGGACCCCAAGCGAGCAGTACTTC. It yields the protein CASSYGAGTPSEQYF.

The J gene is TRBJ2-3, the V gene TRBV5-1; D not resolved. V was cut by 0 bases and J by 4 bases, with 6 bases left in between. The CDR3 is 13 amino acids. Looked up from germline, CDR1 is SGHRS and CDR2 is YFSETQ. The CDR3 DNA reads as TGCGCCAGCAGCTTGGGAGAGCCAGATACGCAGTATTTT. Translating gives CASSLGEPDTQYF.

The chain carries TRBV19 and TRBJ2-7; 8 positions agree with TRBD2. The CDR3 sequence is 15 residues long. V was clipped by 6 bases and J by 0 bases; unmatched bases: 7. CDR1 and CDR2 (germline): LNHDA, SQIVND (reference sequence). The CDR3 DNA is TGTGCCAGTAGCTCAGCAGGGACTAGCTCCTACGAGCAGTACTTC. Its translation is CASSSAGTSSYEQYF.

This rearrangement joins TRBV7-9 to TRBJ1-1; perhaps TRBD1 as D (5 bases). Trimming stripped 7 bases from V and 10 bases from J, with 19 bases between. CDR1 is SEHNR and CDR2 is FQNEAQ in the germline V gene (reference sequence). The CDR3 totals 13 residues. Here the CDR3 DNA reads TGTGCCAGCACCTTGGGTCAGGGCTATCTAGCTTTCTTT. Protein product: CASTLGQGYLAFF. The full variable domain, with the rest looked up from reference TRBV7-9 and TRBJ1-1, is DTGVSQNPRHKITKRGQNVTFRCDPISEHNRLYWYRQTLGQGPEFLTYFQNEAQLEKSRLLSDRFSAERPKGSFSTLEIQRTEQGDSAMYLCASTLGQGYLAFFGQGTRLTVV.

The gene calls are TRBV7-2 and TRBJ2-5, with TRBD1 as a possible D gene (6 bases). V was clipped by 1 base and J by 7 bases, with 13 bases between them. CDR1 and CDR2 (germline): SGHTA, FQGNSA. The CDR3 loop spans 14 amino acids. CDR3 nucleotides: TGTGCCAGCAGCTTAGATCCCAGGGGTGGGACCCAGTACTTC. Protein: CASSLDPRGGTQYF.

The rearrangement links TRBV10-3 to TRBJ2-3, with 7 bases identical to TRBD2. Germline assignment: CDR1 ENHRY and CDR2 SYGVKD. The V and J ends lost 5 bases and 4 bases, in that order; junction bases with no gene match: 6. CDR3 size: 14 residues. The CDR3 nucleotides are TGTGCCATCAGTCGACTAGCCCTTTCAGATACGCAGTATTTT. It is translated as CAISRLALSDTQYF.

CDR3 sequence (DNA): TGTGCCAGTAGCGGGGCGGAGGGGAGGCAGCCCCAGCATTTT. This gives the protein CASSGAEGRQPQHF. The chain carries TRBV19 and TRBJ1-5; D perhaps matches TRBD1 (5 bases). The V gene lost 6 bases and the J gene lost 7 bases, with 16 bases spanning the gap. The CDR3 loop spans 14 amino acids. The germline V gene has CDR1 LNHDA and CDR2 SQIVND (reference sequence). The full variable domain, completed using reference TRBV19 and TRBJ1-5, is DGGITQSPKYLFRKEGQNVTLSCEQNLNHDAMYWYRQDPGQGLRLIYYSQIVNDFQKGDIAEGYSVSREKKESFPLTVTSAQKNPTAFYLCASSGAEGRQPQHFGDGTRLSIL.

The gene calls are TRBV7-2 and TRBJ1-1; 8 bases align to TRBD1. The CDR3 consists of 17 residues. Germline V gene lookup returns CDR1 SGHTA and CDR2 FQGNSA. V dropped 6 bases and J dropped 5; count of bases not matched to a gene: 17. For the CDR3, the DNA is TGTGCCAGCAGTCTTCTCCGGGGTCGGACAGGGAAGACTGAAGCTTTCTTT. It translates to CASSLLRGRTGKTEAFF.

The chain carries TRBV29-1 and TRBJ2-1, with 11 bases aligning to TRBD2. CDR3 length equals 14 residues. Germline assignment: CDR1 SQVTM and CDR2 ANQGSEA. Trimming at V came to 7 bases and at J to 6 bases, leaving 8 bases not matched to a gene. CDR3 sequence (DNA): TGCAGCGGTAAACTAGCGGGAGCGGTCAATGAGCAGTTCTTC. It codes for CSGKLAGAVNEQFF.

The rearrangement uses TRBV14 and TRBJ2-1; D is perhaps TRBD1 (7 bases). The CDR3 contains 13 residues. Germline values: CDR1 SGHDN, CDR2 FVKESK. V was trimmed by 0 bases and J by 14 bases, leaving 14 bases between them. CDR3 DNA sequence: TGTGCCAGCAGCCAAGATTTGCGGGACAGAGAGTTCTTC. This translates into CASSQDLRDREFF.

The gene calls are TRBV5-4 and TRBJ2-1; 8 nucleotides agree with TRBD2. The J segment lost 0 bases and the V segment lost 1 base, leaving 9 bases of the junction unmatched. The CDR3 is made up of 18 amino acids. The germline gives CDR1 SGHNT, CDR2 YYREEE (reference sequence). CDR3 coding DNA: TGTGCCAGCAGCTTGACTAGCGGTCCTCCTAGCTCCTACAATGAGCAGTTCTTC. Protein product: CASSLTSGPPSSYNEQFF.

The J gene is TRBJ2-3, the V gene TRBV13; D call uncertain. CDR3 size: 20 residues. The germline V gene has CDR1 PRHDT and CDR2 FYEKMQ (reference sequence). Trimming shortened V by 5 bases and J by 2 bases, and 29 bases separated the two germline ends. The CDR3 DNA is TGTGCCAGCAGCCCCGTTCCCCACCAGGCCACAGAGAAACACACAGATACGCAGTATTTT. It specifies CASSPVPHQATEKHTDTQYF.

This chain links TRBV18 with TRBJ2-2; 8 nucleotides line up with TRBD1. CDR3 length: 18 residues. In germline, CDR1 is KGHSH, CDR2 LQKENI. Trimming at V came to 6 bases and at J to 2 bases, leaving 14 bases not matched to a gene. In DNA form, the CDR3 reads TGTGCCAGCTCCCGGACAGGGACAACAGACACAAACACCGGGGAGCTGTTTTTT. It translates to CASSRTGTTDTNTGELFF.

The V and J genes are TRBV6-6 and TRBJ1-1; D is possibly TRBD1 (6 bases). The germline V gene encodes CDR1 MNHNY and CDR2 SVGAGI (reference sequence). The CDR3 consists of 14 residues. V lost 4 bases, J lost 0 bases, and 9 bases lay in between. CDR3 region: CASSSDRMNTEAFF. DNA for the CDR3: TGTGCCAGCAGTTCGGACAGAATGAACACTGAAGCTTTCTTT.

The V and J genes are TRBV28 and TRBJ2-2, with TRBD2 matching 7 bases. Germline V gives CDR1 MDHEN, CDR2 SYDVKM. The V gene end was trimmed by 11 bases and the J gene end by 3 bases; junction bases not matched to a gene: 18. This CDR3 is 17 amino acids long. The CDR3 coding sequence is TGTGCCGGGGAGGTGTGGCGGGAGCGTCAGGACACCGGGGAGCTGTTTTTT. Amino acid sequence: CAGEVWRERQDTGELFF.

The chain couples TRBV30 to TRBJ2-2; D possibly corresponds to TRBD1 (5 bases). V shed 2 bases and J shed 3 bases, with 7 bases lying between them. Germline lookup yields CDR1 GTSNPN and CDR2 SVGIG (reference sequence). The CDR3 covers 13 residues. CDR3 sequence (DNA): TGTGCCTGGAGTCAGGGCTACACCGGGGAGCTGTTTTTT. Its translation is CAWSQGYTGELFF.

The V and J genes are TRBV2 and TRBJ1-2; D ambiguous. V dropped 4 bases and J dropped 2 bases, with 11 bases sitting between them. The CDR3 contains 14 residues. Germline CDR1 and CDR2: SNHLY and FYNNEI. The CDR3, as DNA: TGTGCCAGCAGTGTTACAAACCTCAACTATGGCTACACCTTC. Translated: CASSVTNLNYGYTF.

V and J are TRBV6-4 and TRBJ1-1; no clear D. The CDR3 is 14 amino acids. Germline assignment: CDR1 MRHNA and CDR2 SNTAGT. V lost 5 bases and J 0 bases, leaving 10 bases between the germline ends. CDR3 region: CASSMFPLNTEAFF. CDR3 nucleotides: TGTGCCAGCAGTATGTTTCCTTTGAACACTGAAGCTTTCTTT.

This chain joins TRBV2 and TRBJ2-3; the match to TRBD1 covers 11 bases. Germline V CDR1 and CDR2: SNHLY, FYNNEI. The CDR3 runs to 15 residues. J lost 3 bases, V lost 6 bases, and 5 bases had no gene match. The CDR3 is CASSRRDRGTDTQYF. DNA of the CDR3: TGTGCCAGCAGCCGCCGGGACAGGGGGACAGATACGCAGTATTTT.

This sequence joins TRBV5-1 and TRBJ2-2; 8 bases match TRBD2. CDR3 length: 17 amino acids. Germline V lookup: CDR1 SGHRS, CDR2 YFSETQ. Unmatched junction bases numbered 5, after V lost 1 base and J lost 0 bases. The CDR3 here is CASSLRLATPNTGELFF. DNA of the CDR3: TGCGCCAGCAGCTTGCGACTAGCGACCCCGAACACCGGGGAGCTGTTTTTT.

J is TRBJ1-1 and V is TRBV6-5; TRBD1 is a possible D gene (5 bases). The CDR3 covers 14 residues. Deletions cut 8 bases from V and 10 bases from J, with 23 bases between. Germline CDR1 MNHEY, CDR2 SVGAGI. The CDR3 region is CASHSLPDAGGAFF. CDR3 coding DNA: TGTGCCAGCCACTCACTGCCCGACGCGGGGGGAGCTTTCTTT.

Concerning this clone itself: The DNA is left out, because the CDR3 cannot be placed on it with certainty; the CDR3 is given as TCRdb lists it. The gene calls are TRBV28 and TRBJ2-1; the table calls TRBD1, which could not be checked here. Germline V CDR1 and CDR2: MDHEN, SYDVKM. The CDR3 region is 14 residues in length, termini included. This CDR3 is CASSSSIRGNEQFF.